The 3 T cell receptor beta chains below were found in one sample sequenced in a study of cytomegalovirus exposure and HLA in healthy donors. PCR primers comprised 60 Vbeta and 13 Jbeta primers. The assay was immunoSEQ multiplex PCR, and TCRdb's table has in-frame clones only and misses some. This table holds 91,000 or so clones, 70% to 85% found once. The sequenced material came from PBMCs. The origin of the receptors is a man between 25 and 39 years old in good health and CMV-seropositive.

The chain couples TRBV30 to TRBJ2-7, with 11 bases fitting TRBD1. CDR1 is GTSNPN and CDR2 is SVGIG in the germline V gene (reference sequence). V lost 1 base to trimming and J lost 5 bases; unmatched junction nucleotides: 4. This CDR3 has 14 amino acids. CDR3 bases: TGTGCCTGGAGTGGTGGACAGGGGGCCCACGAGCAGTACTTC. This encodes CAWSGGQGAHEQYF.

In this sample, this clone turned up a few times. V is TRBV19 and J is TRBJ2-1, with 7 bases that match TRBD2. The CDR3 consists of 15 residues. With 6 bases clipped from V and 2 bases from J, the junction kept 7 bases outside the gene matches. CDR1 LNHDA and CDR2 SQIVND come from the germline V gene (reference sequence). CDR3 loop: CASSPWGGTYNEQFF. CDR3 coding DNA: TGTGCCAGTAGCCCCTGGGGGGGTACCTACAATGAGCAGTTCTTC.

The table lists this clone with a count of one. This chain joins TRBV5-8 and TRBJ2-5, with D uncertain. Trimming pared 4 bases from V and 0 bases from J, leaving 13 bases between. The CDR3 has 15 amino acids. CDR1 is SGHTS and CDR2 is YDEGEE in the germline V gene. The DNA for the CDR3 is TGTGCCAGCAGCCCTCCGATAGTGTACCAAGAGACCCAGTACTTC. Translation gives CASSPPIVYQETQYF.